The sequence of this TCR beta chain was determined in a study of siplizumab effects on memory and regulatory T cells. General observations from the study: No naive or memory phenotype could be assigned to roughly 75-95% of proliferating clones.

Note on this clone: The antigen remains unidentified.

Trimming cost V 2 bases and J 1 base, with 2 bases left between them. The germline V gene has CDR1 MDHEN and CDR2 SYDVKM. The CDR3 contains 12 residues. Per sample, 95,000 to 100,000 TCR templates underwent assay. Clones were sequenced by immunoSEQ multiplex PCR, and TCRdb holds only the in-frame ones, with some missing. The sample lists some 64,000 clones, 79% occurring once. This chain connects TRBV28 to TRBJ1-1; no definite D call. This clonotype originated in a human donor in good health. The sequenced material came from memory CD4+ T cells sorted from blood. CDR3 in DNA: TGTGCCAGCAGTTTAAGGAACACTGAAGCTTTCTTT. Amino acids: CASSLRNTEAFF.